These T cell receptor beta chains were read from a single sample in a study of cytomegalovirus exposure and HLA in healthy donors. The method was immunoSEQ multiplex PCR; TCRdb's version includes in-frame clones alone and lacks a portion of them. The top ten hold 1.5% to 2.5% of the sample, which has a few hundred thousand clones, 84% seen once. Sample: PBMCs. Receptors originate from a woman aged 40 to 50 in good health and CMV-seropositive. The CDR3 runs from the conserved cysteine through the conserved F or W. A D gene is named only where the DNA matches it firmly. Rows give clone size only sometimes, using once, few, many, or a class for an expanded clone.

CDR3	DNA	D	V	size	J
CASSSNLELRQHF	TGTGCCAGCAGTTCGAACTTGGAGCTGAGGCAGCATTTT	NA	TRBV6-6	NA	TRBJ1-5
CASSPGGNRGLADRRTQYF	TGTGCCAGCAGTCCCGGGGGGAACCGGGGACTAGCGGACCGTAGGACCCAGTACTTC	TRBD2	TRBV28	once	TRBJ2-5
CASSLGTSGRAGELFF	TGTGCCAGCAGCTTGGGGACTAGCGGAAGGGCCGGGGAGCTGTTTTTT	TRBD2	TRBV7-3	NA	TRBJ2-2
CASASGTSPPSGTQYF	TGTGCCAGCGCTTCCGGGACTAGCCCTCCGTCGGGTACGCAGTATTTT	TRBD2	TRBV5-6	once	TRBJ2-3
CASSLGARGIDQPQHF	TGTGCCAGCAGCTTAGGGGCCAGGGGAATAGATCAGCCCCAGCATTTT	NA	TRBV7-8	few	TRBJ1-5
CASSLMRGRPGANVLTF	TGTGCCAGCAGCTTGATGAGGGGGCGACCTGGGGCCAACGTCCTGACTTTC	TRBD1	TRBV7-9	NA	TRBJ2-6
CASSQTGNGNQPQHF	TGTGCCAGCAGCCAAACAGGGAATGGCAATCAGCCCCAGCATTTT	NA	TRBV7-9	NA	TRBJ1-5
CATTGTVAYEQYF	TGTGCCACTACCGGGACAGTAGCCTACGAGCAGTACTTC	TRBD1	TRBV6-6	NA	TRBJ2-7
CASSLSQQGTKSSYTF	TGTGCCAGCAGCTTATCCCAGCAGGGGACTAAATCGAGCTACACCTTC	NA	TRBV7-9	NA	TRBJ1-2
CSVATGGANYGYTF	TGCAGCGTAGCCACAGGGGGGGCTAACTATGGCTACACCTTC	TRBD1	TRBV29-1	NA	TRBJ1-2
CAWSEDRGLFEAFF	TGTGCCTGGAGTGAGGACAGGGGGCTTTTTGAAGCTTTCTTT	TRBD1	TRBV30	few	TRBJ1-1
CASSPTGQANTEAFF	TGTGCCAGCAGCCCGACGGGACAGGCCAACACTGAAGCTTTCTTT	TRBD1	TRBV11-3	once	TRBJ1-1
CSVALQGWGSGANVLTF	TGCAGCGTCGCCTTACAGGGCTGGGGATCTGGGGCCAACGTCCTGACTTTC	NA	TRBV29-1	NA	TRBJ2-6
CASSLRTGGYEQYF	TGTGCCAGCAGTTTAAGGACAGGGGGCTACGAGCAGTACTTC	TRBD1	TRBV27	NA	TRBJ2-7
CASSIAAGIGTEAFF	TGTGCCAGTAGTATAGCGGCGGGGATAGGCACTGAAGCTTTCTTT	NA	TRBV19	NA	TRBJ1-1
CASSYSWAGTEAFF	TGTGCCAGCAGTTACTCTTGGGCAGGCACTGAAGCTTTCTTT	NA	TRBV6-5	few	TRBJ1-1
CASSPAGTPQNTEAFF	TGTGCCAGCAGCCCGGCCGGGACACCTCAGAACACTGAAGCTTTCTTT	NA	TRBV5-4	NA	TRBJ1-1
CSSSFLREVEKLFF	TGTTCCAGCAGCTTTCTCAGGGAAGTGGAAAAACTGTTTTTT	NA	TRBV7-9	NA	TRBJ1-4
CASSLGSGLAGANIQYF	TGCGCCAGCAGCTTGGGATCCGGACTAGCGGGAGCAAACATTCAGTACTTC	TRBD2	TRBV5-1	NA	TRBJ2-4
CASSVLTSGNTDTQYF	TGTGCCAGCAGCGTACTAACTAGCGGGAACACAGATACGCAGTATTTT	TRBD2	TRBV9	NA	TRBJ2-3
CASSPWDGRNEQFF	TGTGCTAGCAGCCCCTGGGACGGGAGGAATGAGCAGTTCTTC	TRBD2	TRBV7-7	NA	TRBJ2-1
CASSSRVDYEQYF	TGTGCCAGCAGCTCCCGGGTCGACTACGAGCAGTACTTC	NA	TRBV9	NA	TRBJ2-7
CASSPGTSGLTDTQYF	TGTGCCAGTAGTCCCGGGACTAGCGGACTCACAGATACGCAGTATTTT	TRBD2	TRBV19	NA	TRBJ2-3
CASSLGDSRSTIYF	TGCGCCAGCAGCTTGGGGGACAGTAGGTCCACCATATATTTT	TRBD1	TRBV5-1	NA	TRBJ1-3
CASQTGRGPGSSYEQYF	TGTGCCAGCCAAACCGGTAGGGGCCCGGGTTCCTCCTACGAGCAGTACTTC	NA	TRBV27	NA	TRBJ2-7
CASSPPPQRWGQYF	TGCGCCAGCAGCCCACCCCCCCAGCGGTGGGGGCAGTACTTC	NA	TRBV4-3	NA	TRBJ2-7
CASSLGAGIQETQYF	TGTGCCAGCAGCTTAGGAGCGGGAATCCAAGAGACCCAGTACTTC	TRBD2	TRBV11-2	NA	TRBJ2-5
CASSSDNSPLHF	TGTGCCAGCAGCTCCGATAATTCACCCCTCCACTTT	NA	TRBV5-4	NA	TRBJ1-6
CASTWTGMNEQFF	TGTGCCAGCACTTGGACAGGGATGAATGAGCAGTTCTTC	TRBD1	TRBV27	NA	TRBJ2-1
CSSSLWFASGSGELFF	TGTTCCAGCAGCTTATGGTTCGCCAGCGGATCCGGGGAGCTGTTTTTT	NA	TRBV7-9	NA	TRBJ2-2
CASSLDPGGGYKGNTEAFF	TGTGCCAGCAGCTTAGACCCCGGGGGGGGGTACAAAGGGAACACTGAAGCTTTCTTT	NA	TRBV7-8	NA	TRBJ1-1
CASTVQGDNYGYTF	TGTGCCAGCACGGTCCAGGGGGATAACTATGGCTACACCTTC	TRBD1	TRBV28	NA	TRBJ1-2
CASSLGRGGNQPQHF	TGTGCCAGCAGCTTAGGAAGGGGTGGCAATCAGCCCCAGCATTTT	NA	TRBV13	NA	TRBJ1-5
CASSLGQAMDEQFF	TGTGCCAGCAGCTTGGGACAGGCCATGGATGAGCAGTTCTTC	NA	TRBV5-4	once	TRBJ2-1
CASSPASPSSYNEQFF	TGCGCCAGCAGCCCGGCTAGCCCAAGCTCCTACAATGAGCAGTTCTTC	NA	TRBV5-1	NA	TRBJ2-1
CASSTLGAGTTGELFF	TGTGCCAGTAGCACCCTGGGAGCGGGAACCACCGGGGAGCTGTTTTTT	TRBD2	TRBV19	NA	TRBJ2-2
CSVGSTGAGTEAFF	TGCAGCGTAGGATCTACAGGGGCTGGTACTGAAGCTTTCTTT	TRBD1	TRBV29-1	NA	TRBJ1-1
CASSSSNTGLNTEAFF	TGTGCCAGCAGCTCTTCAAATACAGGGCTCAACACTGAAGCTTTCTTT	NA	TRBV7-9	NA	TRBJ1-1
CASSSTGWEGRCEQYF	TGTGCCAGCAGCTCAACGGGGTGGGAGGGCCGATGCGAGCAGTACTTC	TRBD2	TRBV5-8	NA	TRBJ2-7
CASSPRLAGVTDTQYF	TGTGCCAGCAGCCCCAGACTAGCGGGAGTCACAGATACGCAGTATTTT	TRBD2	TRBV7-3	NA	TRBJ2-3
CASSSGQGAEKLFF	TGCGCCAGCAGCTCGGGACAGGGCGCTGAAAAACTGTTTTTT	TRBD1	TRBV5-1	NA	TRBJ1-4
CASSENYRRSPLHF	TGTGCCAGCAGTGAAAACTATCGGCGGTCACCCCTCCACTTT	NA	TRBV6-1	NA	TRBJ1-6
CASSPDRGAPLHF	TGTGCCAGCAGCCCAGACAGGGGGGCACCCCTCCACTTT	TRBD1	TRBV7-2	NA	TRBJ1-6
CASSTGGNSPLHF	TGTGCCAGTAGTACGGGAGGCAATTCACCCCTCCACTTT	NA	TRBV19	NA	TRBJ1-6
CAISSRGTEAFF	TGTGCCATCAGTTCCAGGGGTACTGAAGCTTTCTTT	NA	TRBV10-3	NA	TRBJ1-1
CASSSAGAYEQYF	TGTGCCAGCAGCTCAGCGGGGGCCTACGAGCAGTACTTC	TRBD2	TRBV28	NA	TRBJ2-7
CASSGDSLYGYTF	TGTGCCAGCAGCGGCGACAGCCTCTATGGCTACACCTTC	NA	TRBV2	NA	TRBJ1-2
CASSLEAGEYNEQFF	TGTGCCAGCAGCTTAGAAGCGGGAGAATACAATGAGCAGTTCTTC	TRBD2	TRBV7-9	NA	TRBJ2-1
CASSRSPDRSEKLFF	TGTGCCAGCAGCCGCAGCCCCGATCGGAGTGAAAAACTGTTTTTT	NA	TRBV27	NA	TRBJ1-4
CASARGETYNEQFF	TGCGCCAGCGCCCGGGGGGAGACCTACAATGAGCAGTTCTTC	TRBD2	TRBV5-1	NA	TRBJ2-1
CASSFHPSTNSPLHF	TGTGCCAGCAGCTTTCATCCCTCCACAAATTCACCCCTCCACTTT	NA	TRBV7-3	NA	TRBJ1-6
CASSIVAGGNNEQFF	TGTGCCAGTAGTATAGTAGCGGGAGGGAACAATGAGCAGTTCTTC	TRBD2	TRBV19	NA	TRBJ2-1
CASKKGQQNEKLFF	TGTGCCAGCAAGAAGGGACAGCAGAATGAAAAACTGTTTTTT	TRBD1	TRBV6-5	once	TRBJ1-4
CASSVTSGSRADTQYF	TGTGCCAGCAGCGTGACTAGCGGGAGTCGCGCAGATACGCAGTATTTT	TRBD2	TRBV9	NA	TRBJ2-3
CASSQGSGLAGGTGELFF	TGTGCCAGCAGCCAAGGGTCGGGACTAGCGGGAGGCACCGGGGAGCTGTTTTTT	TRBD2	TRBV4-2	NA	TRBJ2-2
CATSREFVGEGNQPQHF	TGTGCCACCAGCAGAGAATTTGTGGGAGAGGGCAATCAGCCCCAGCATTTT	NA	TRBV15	NA	TRBJ1-5
CASSTRTGGSTDTQYF	TGTGCCAGCAGCACCAGAACAGGGGGAAGCACAGATACGCAGTATTTT	TRBD1	TRBV7-8	NA	TRBJ2-3